This T cell receptor beta chain was recovered during a study of blood T cell repertoires in COVID-19. Overall study: T cells, B-cell-depleted T cells, or PBMCs supplied cDNA or gDNA.

A single count supports this clone. Profiled with immunoSEQ multiplex PCR; TCRdb holds only in-frame clones, not every one. The sample lists about 220,000 clones, around 86% occurring once. V was cut by 1 base and J by 5 bases, with 18 bases left in between. The CDR3 is 16 amino acids. CDR1 and CDR2 from the germline V gene are SGHRS and YFSETQ. V and J are TRBV5-1 and TRBJ1-2; D possibly corresponds to TRBD1 (5 bases). This TCR came from a human donor in a cohort sampled during active COVID-19. The sample comprised peripheral blood. The CDR3 region has the DNA TGCGCCAGCAGCTTGCCAAGGGGAGGGGACGAATATGGCTACACCTTC. It is translated as CASSLPRGGDEYGYTF. Based on the CDR3 plus reference TRBV5-1 and TRBJ1-2, the full variable domain is KAGVTQTPRYLIKTRGQQVTLSCSPISGHRSVSWYQQTPGQGLQFLFEYFSETQRNKGNFPGRFSGRQFSNSRSEMNVSTLELGDSALYLCASSLPRGGDEYGYTFGSGTRLTVV.